This TCR beta chain is drawn from a study of T cells after yellow fever vaccination. In the case of this clonotype: The antigen is undetermined.

By 5'RACE template switching, TCR cDNA was produced, with a universal primer site and UMIs added in the process. Each CDR3 protein is one row after TCRdb ran MiXCR on the 5' RACE reads. The data show some 240,000 distinct CDR3 sequences, with around 4.9% seen just once and about 3.5% held by the top ten. Study-wide results and limits: Researchers noted that a small share of clonotypes showed up in both CD4 and CD8 compartments. Abundant clonotypes from the bulk population could contaminate FACS-sorted repertoires.

Trimming cost V 3 bases and J 3 bases, with 12 bases left between them. This CDR3 contains 14 residues. Germline CDR1 and CDR2: SNHLY and FYNNEI. This chain connects TRBV2 to TRBJ2-7; weak D call: TRBD2 (5 bases). Sequences were derived from CD4+ T cells sorted from PBMCs, sampled on the day of the yellow fever booster vaccination. The receptor was isolated from a man younger than 30 who received the YFV17D yellow fever vaccine. The CDR3 bases are TGTGCCAGCAGTGAGGAGGTCAGGTACTACGAGCAGTACTTC. It is translated as CASSEEVRYYEQYF.